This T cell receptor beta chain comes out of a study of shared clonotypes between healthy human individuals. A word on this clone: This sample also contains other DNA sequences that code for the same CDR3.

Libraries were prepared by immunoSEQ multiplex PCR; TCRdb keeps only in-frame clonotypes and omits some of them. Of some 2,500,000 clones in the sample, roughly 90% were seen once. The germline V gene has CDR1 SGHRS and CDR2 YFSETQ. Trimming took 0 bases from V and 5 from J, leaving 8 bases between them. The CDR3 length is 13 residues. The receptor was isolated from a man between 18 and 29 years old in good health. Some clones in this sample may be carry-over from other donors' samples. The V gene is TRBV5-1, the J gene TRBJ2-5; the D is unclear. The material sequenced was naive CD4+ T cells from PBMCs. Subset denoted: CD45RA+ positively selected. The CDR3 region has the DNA TGCGCCAGCAGCTTGGGCCTGGGGGAGACCCAGTACTTC. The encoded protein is CASSLGLGETQYF. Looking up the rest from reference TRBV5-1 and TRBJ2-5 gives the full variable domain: KAGVTQTPRYLIKTRGQQVTLSCSPISGHRSVSWYQQTPGQGLQFLFEYFSETQRNKGNFPGRFSGRQFSNSRSEMNVSTLELGDSALYLCASSLGLGETQYFGPGTRLLVL.